Below are 27 T cell receptor beta chains sequenced from a single sample in a study of human T cells and chemical hapten exposure (dated by TCRdb to the early 2020s). The time point label corresponds to: pre-sensitization, week 0. This specimen's treatment or condition label, per the study, means: therapeutic diphenylcyclopropenone sensitization with weekly scalp DPC. Library prep was done by RACE. Sequencing relied on a NextSeq 500. TCRdb reran the public reads through fastp at Q25 and MiXCR, keeping productive beta chains. Each entry is one CDR3 protein sequence, shown with its most common DNA and genes. The sample has 380,000 or so distinct CDR3 sequences on record, around 5% of them singletons. In total, the top ten clones hold less than 9% of the sample. The material sequenced was whole blood, taken in connection with sensitization to the hapten diphenylcyclopropenone (DPC). Receptors originate from a woman between 18 and 30 years old with alopecia areata. Some clones in this sample may be carry-over from other donors' samples.

Only a few counts were recorded for this clonotype. The chain links TRBV5-5 to TRBJ1-2; 7 bases fit TRBD1. The V segment lost 0 bases and the J segment 6 bases; nucleotides outside the gene matches: 8. Germline loops: CDR1 SGHKS, CDR2 YYEKEE (reference sequence). This CDR3 contains 15 residues. The CDR3 nucleotides are TGTGCCAGCAGCTTGGCGGTCAGGGGGGAGGATGGCTACACCTTC. Encoded protein: CASSLAVRGEDGYTF.

This clonotype was counted at least ten times. V is TRBV27 and J is TRBJ2-7; TRBD2 might be the D (6 bases). The CDR3 loop spans 15 amino acids. Trimming removed 6 bases from V and 2 bases from J, with 17 bases in between. Germline values: CDR1 MNHEY, CDR2 SMNVEV (reference sequence). The CDR3 nucleotides read TGTGCCAGCAGGAGACTCGGGACTCAAGCCTACGAGCAGTACTTC. Encoded protein: CASRRLGTQAYEQYF.

This clonotype has more than one count but fewer than ten. V is TRBV3-1 and J is TRBJ2-5; no clear D gene. Trimming removed 1 base at V and 1 base at J, with 13 bases between. The CDR3 is made up of 16 amino acids. Germline CDR1 is LGHDT and CDR2 is YNNKEL (reference sequence). Here the CDR3 DNA reads TGTGCCAGCAGCCAAGGGTATGGTGCTGGCCAAGAGACCCAGTACTTC. Its translation: CASSQGYGAGQETQYF.

A few counts support this clonotype. V is TRBV12-3 or TRBV12-4 and J is TRBJ2-5, with a weak D call TRBD2 (6 bases). The CDR3 is 15 residues long. Deletions cut 6 bases from V and 2 bases from J, with 16 bases between. CDR3 sequence: CASRGGPYLQETQYF. The CDR3 region has the DNA TGTGCCAGCAGGGGGGGACCGTACCTACAAGAGACCCAGTACTTC.

This clonotype has only a few counts. The rearrangement joins TRBV9 to TRBJ2-3; D may be TRBD1 or TRBD2 (5 bases each). Per germline, CDR1 SGDLS and CDR2 YYNGEE. V was shortened by 4 bases and J by 1 base, with 16 bases between the two germline ends. The CDR3 runs 16 residues. CDR3 loop: CASSPTPWGRTDTQYF. CDR3 DNA sequence: TGTGCCAGCAGCCCGACTCCCTGGGGACGCACAGATACGCAGTATTTT.

A few counts support this clonotype. V and J are TRBV29-1 and TRBJ2-2, with TRBD1 matching over 8 bases. There are 15 residues in the CDR3. V shed 0 bases, J shed 3 bases, and the junction held 3 bases outside the gene matches. Germline V gives CDR1 SQVTM, CDR2 ANQGSEA. CDR3 sequence reads: CSVEEGTGYTGELFF. CDR3 coding DNA: TGCAGCGTTGAAGAGGGGACAGGTTACACCGGGGAGCTGTTTTTT.

The V and J genes are TRBV4-3 and TRBJ1-6; 8 bases line up with TRBD1. The CDR3 loop spans 16 amino acids. Germline assignment: CDR1 LGHNA and CDR2 YSLEER. The ends lost 4 bases at V and 4 bases at J; junction bases unmatched: 6. This CDR3 is CASSRTGRSYNSPLHF. CDR3 coding DNA: TGCGCCAGCAGCCGGACAGGGAGGTCTTATAATTCACCCCTCCACTTT.

The sample holds many counts of this clonotype. The chain combines TRBV6-2 or TRBV6-3 with TRBJ2-7; D remains ambiguous. CDR1 is MNHEY and CDR2 is SVGEGT in the germline V gene. The CDR3 spans 12 residues. The V gene lost 6 bases and the J gene lost 7 bases, with 13 bases spanning the gap. The DNA for the CDR3 is TGTGCCAGCAGCCACACTCCCTGGGAGCAGTACTTC. Protein: CASSHTPWEQYF.

This clonotype was detected a few times. Written as DNA, the CDR3 is TGTGCCAGCAGCTTAAAGTTTTCACCCCTCCACTTT. This gives the protein CASSLKFSPLHF. V usage is TRBV7-2 and J usage is TRBJ1-6; D uncertain. CDR1 is SGHTA and CDR2 is FQGNSA in the germline V gene. The ends were cut back, 2 bases at V and 9 bases at J, with 5 bases in the middle. The CDR3 spans 12 residues.

This clonotype was seen many times. J is TRBJ1-1 and V is TRBV10-3; D remains ambiguous. The CDR3 loop spans 13 amino acids. V gave up 6 bases and J gave up 1 base, with 9 bases separating them. The germline gives CDR1 ENHRY, CDR2 SYGVKD. Written as DNA, the CDR3 is TGTGCCATCAGCGAGACAAAGAACACTGAAGCTTTCTTT. Amino acids: CAISETKNTEAFF.

This clonotype was seen a few times. The chain links TRBV3-1 to TRBJ1-6, with a weak D call TRBD1 (5 bases). With 3 bases removed from V and 8 bases from J, the gap between germline ends came to 11 bases. Germline CDR1 LGHDT, CDR2 YNNKEL (reference sequence). CDR3 length: 14 amino acids. In nucleotides, the CDR3 is TGTGCCAGCAGCCATGGGGGGGTGCATTCACCCCTCCACTTT. This gives the protein CASSHGGVHSPLHF.

V is TRBV3-1 and J is TRBJ2-1; TRBD2 aligns across 13 bases. The CDR3 consists of 19 residues. Germline assignment: CDR1 LGHDT and CDR2 YNNKEL (reference sequence). J lost 3 bases, V lost 5 bases, and 13 bases had no gene match. CDR3 region: CASSSAGTSGIAYYNEQFF. The CDR3 bases are TGTGCCAGCAGCTCGGCCGGGACTAGCGGGATAGCCTACTACAATGAGCAGTTCTTC.

The sample holds a few counts of this clonotype. The rearrangement joins TRBV10-3 to TRBJ2-1; D may be TRBD1 (6 bases). Between the trimmed V and J ends, which lost 6 bases and 0 bases, there was a span of 15 bases. The CDR3 sequence is 16 residues long. Per the germline V gene, CDR1 is ENHRY and CDR2 is SYGVKD. CDR3 nucleotides: TGTGCCATCAGCTCCCGACAGGACAGCTCCTACAATGAGCAGTTCTTC. Protein product: CAISSRQDSSYNEQFF.

The chain joins TRBV7-9 to TRBJ1-5; D call uncertain. Looked up from germline, CDR1 is SEHNR and CDR2 is FQNEAQ (reference sequence). CDR3 length: 13 residues. Trimming cost V 5 bases and J 5 bases, with 10 bases left between them. The CDR3 region is CASSITGHQPQHF. The CDR3, as DNA: TGTGCCAGCAGCATTACCGGCCATCAGCCCCAGCATTTT.

V is TRBV12-3 or TRBV12-4 and J is TRBJ2-1; 8 nucleotides match TRBD1. The CDR3 extends over 14 amino acids. V shed 8 bases, J shed 8 bases, and the junction held 11 bases outside the gene matches. The CDR3 coding sequence is TGTGCCAGCTTTCCGCAGGGGGCAAGAGATGAGCAGTTCTTC. This gives the protein CASFPQGARDEQFF.

The gene calls are TRBV2 and TRBJ2-5, with 11 bases aligning to TRBD2. Trimming removed 3 bases from V and 5 bases from J; junction bases left unmatched: 5. The CDR3 is made up of 15 amino acids. CDR1 SNHLY and CDR2 FYNNEI come from the germline V gene. CDR3 nucleotides: TGTGCCAGCAGTGAGCTAGCGGGGGGTAGGGAGACCCAGTACTTC. This encodes CASSELAGGRETQYF.

V and J are TRBV29-1 and TRBJ1-1, with D tentatively TRBD1 (5 bases). CDR1 is SQVTM and CDR2 is ANQGSEA in the germline V gene. The CDR3 consists of 14 residues. V was pared by 4 bases and J by 3 bases, with 15 bases between. CDR3 nucleotide sequence: TGCAGCGTTGGGGGACGGGGAGAGGACACTGAAGCTTTCTTT. Encoded protein: CSVGGRGEDTEAFF.

This rearrangement joins TRBV5-1 to TRBJ2-1; D unclear. CDR1 SGHRS and CDR2 YFSETQ come from the germline V gene. This CDR3 contains 13 residues. V dropped 4 bases and J dropped 5 bases, with 10 bases sitting between them. The DNA of the CDR3 is TGCGCCAGCAGCGTCGACTGGAACAATGAGCAGTTCTTC. Its protein product is CASSVDWNNEQFF. The complete variable domain, with remaining parts taken from reference TRBV5-1 and TRBJ2-1, reads KAGVTQTPRYLIKTRGQQVTLSCSPISGHRSVSWYQQTPGQGLQFLFEYFSETQRNKGNFPGRFSGRQFSNSRSEMNVSTLELGDSALYLCASSVDWNNEQFFGPGTRLTVL.

This clonotype came up many times. The rearrangement joins TRBV12-3 or TRBV12-4 to TRBJ1-6; 7 bases are shared with TRBD1. This CDR3 is built from 14 residues. Trimming removed 5 bases from V and 10 bases from J; junction bases left unmatched: 8. The CDR3 reads CASSLRQGNSPLHF. CDR3 nucleotide sequence: TGTGCCAGCAGTCTCCGACAGGGAAACTCACCCCTCCACTTT.

As for this clonotype: Possible read error: a much larger clone is one base away. The chain employs TRBV7-2 and TRBJ2-3; the match to TRBD2 covers 12 bases. Germline V gene sequence: CDR1 SGHTA, CDR2 FQGNSA. The CDR3 spans 17 residues. Losses at the gene ends were 2 bases for V and 1 base for J; bases not matched to a gene: 4. Written as DNA, the CDR3 is TGTGCCAGCAGCTTACTAGCGGGGGGGCCTGGCACAGATACGCAGTATTTT. This sequence encodes CASSLLAGGPGTDTQYF.

CDR3 nucleotide sequence: TGCAGTGCTAAAGCAAACACCGGGAGCAATCAGCCCCAGCATTTT. Translation gives CSAKANTGSNQPQHF. This chain connects TRBV20-1 to TRBJ1-5; no definite D call. Trimming shortened V by 4 bases and J by 1 base, and 14 bases separated the two germline ends. There are 15 residues in the CDR3. Per the germline V gene, CDR1 is DFQATT and CDR2 is SNEGSKA (reference sequence).

The sample holds many counts of this clonotype. The rearrangement joins TRBV9 to TRBJ1-3; TRBD1 matches at 9 bases. Looked up from germline, CDR1 is SGDLS and CDR2 is YYNGEE. The CDR3 is made up of 17 amino acids. J was trimmed by 0 bases and V by 1 base; bases with no gene match: 5. Here the CDR3 DNA reads TGTGCCAGCAGCGTACGGGACAGGGAGGCCTCTGGAAACACCATATATTTT. Protein product: CASSVRDREASGNTIYF.

This clonotype was detected a few times. This chain uses TRBV4-2 with TRBJ2-3; 9 nucleotides match TRBD1. V shed 2 bases and J 1 base; nucleotides not matched to a gene: 1. The CDR3 is 15 residues long. CDR1 and CDR2 (germline): LGHNA, YNFKEQ. The DNA of the CDR3 is TGTGCCAGCAGCCAACGGGACAGGGGCACAGATACGCAGTATTTT. This encodes CASSQRDRGTDTQYF.

This clonotype was detected ten times or more. The rearrangement links TRBV3-1 to TRBJ1-1, with no clear D. Trimming pared 4 bases from V and 10 bases from J, leaving 19 bases between. Germline values: CDR1 LGHDT, CDR2 YNNKEL (reference sequence). This CDR3 contains 14 residues. CDR3 bases: TGTGCCAGCAGCCCTTCGGAGGCTGGGTCTTCAGCTTTCTTT. It codes for CASSPSEAGSSAFF.

This clonotype was counted ten times or more. The gene calls are TRBV4-2 and TRBJ1-4, with 7 bases aligning to TRBD1. Germline values: CDR1 LGHNA, CDR2 YNFKEQ. This CDR3 comprises 14 residues. With 4 bases clipped from V and 7 bases from J, the junction kept 6 bases outside the gene matches. The CDR3 bases are TGTGCCAGCAGCCCGACAGGGCCTGGTGAAAAACTGTTTTTT. This encodes CASSPTGPGEKLFF.

The chain carries TRBV9 and TRBJ1-2, with D maybe TRBD1 (6 bases). The CDR3 totals 16 residues. Trimming removed 4 bases from V and 6 bases from J, with 22 bases in between. CDR1 SGDLS and CDR2 YYNGEE come from the germline V gene. The chain's CDR3 is CASSPRGRGASDGYTF. DNA of the CDR3: TGTGCCAGCAGCCCCAGAGGGCGGGGGGCTTCAGATGGCTACACCTTC. Drawing the rest from reference TRBV9 and TRBJ1-2, the complete variable domain is DSGVTQTPKHLITATGQRVTLRCSPRSGDLSVYWYQQSLDQGLQFLIQYYNGEERAKGNILERFSAQQFPDLHSELNLSSLELGDSALYFCASSPRGRGASDGYTFGSGTRLTVV.

This clonotype occurred a few times. The chain combines TRBV19 with TRBJ1-2, with D unclear. The V and J ends lost 5 bases and 0 bases respectively, with 13 bases between them. Germline CDR1 LNHDA, CDR2 SQIVND (reference sequence). This CDR3 comprises 15 residues. CDR3 DNA sequence: TGTGCCAGTAGTCCTGGCGGAGCGGCTAACTATGGCTACACCTTC. This gives the protein CASSPGGAANYGYTF.